The TCR beta chain under discussion was sequenced for a study of blood T cell repertoires in COVID-19. Study-level information: Spain, Italy and the United States supplied samples that represented acute and convalescent COVID-19. T cells, B-cell-depleted T cells, or PBMCs supplied cDNA or gDNA.

This clone has only one observation. In the authors' workflow: The authors estimated nucleated cell counts from reference gene primer amplification. Data came from immunoSEQ multiplex PCR; TCRdb stores just in-frame clones and leaves some out. V and J calls and clone size are as listed in that table; D and trimming were resolved from the DNA. Found here are about 130,000 clones, around 85% of them singletons; the top ten hold 4.3%. The V gene's germline CDR1 is WSHSY and CDR2 SAAADI. The CDR3 extends over 13 amino acids. V was trimmed by 3 bases and J by 6 bases, leaving 11 bases between them. The sequenced sample consisted of peripheral blood. The chain couples TRBV10-2 to TRBJ1-1; the D is unclear. This clonotype was obtained from a human donor in a cohort sampled during active COVID-19. CDR3 coding DNA: TGCGCCAGCAGTGAAGGAGGGCTAGCTGAAGCTTTCTTT. Protein product: CASSEGGLAEAFF.